The TCR beta chain described here comes from a study of cytomegalovirus exposure and HLA in healthy donors (dated 2017 in TCRdb). Background for the entire study: An earlier analysis of 587 of the donors reported roughly 300 Gb of sequence data and 95 million to 120 million unique TCR beta sequences obtained from some 170 million T cells. In an earlier analysis of roughly 580 of the donors, high-throughput TCR beta sequencing was used to judge whether each TCR beta V gene segment behaved as functional or pseudogenic. Roughly 300 gigabases of sequencing data and approximately 91 million unique TCR sequences made up an early release that covered approximately 620 HLA-typed donors. Across around 400 genotyped donors of the cohort, an average of about 220,000 unique TCR beta nucleotide sequences per donor were sequenced, and roughly 20% of those sequences were non-productive. The T cell repertoires of 666 subjects were profiled by immunosequencing and related to cytomegalovirus serostatus. In the later analysis, no new phenotypic data were used to find candidate immune exposures; instead, reliance was placed on TCR beta sequences and their occurrence across donors. A later genetic analysis used genome-wide SNP genotypes for 398 of the 666 donors, treating that subset as a discovery cohort. A later analysis re-analyzed previously published TCR beta repertoires from 600 to 850 donors and added high-resolution HLA genotyping to study TCR occurrence patterns. HLA typing covered class I and class II loci at four-digit resolution. The number of donors typed differed by locus, with about 629-630 for A, B, C, DRB1 and DQB1, around 520 for DQA1, 600 to 610 for DPA1, and some 470 for DPB1. Every discovery cohort repertoire had been produced on one sequencing platform. About five DR-DQ haplotypes were treated as single units for association and clustering because of strong linkage in the cohort. Among the approximately 430 genotyped donors, around 81% belonged to the genetic ancestry cluster associated with self-reported Caucasian donors. Alongside the repertoire data, information on donor age, sex, ethnicity and CMV serostatus was compiled. To predict cytomegalovirus infection status, the study brought together high-throughput TCR immunosequencing, statistical association of individual TCRs with disease status, and machine learning. The study was designed to test whether signatures of past pathogen exposure could be identified by cataloging public T cell receptors. Along with the roughly 710-subject first cohort, a separate validation cohort of roughly 110 different subjects was used.

What the study reported, not specific to this receptor: Three of the identified cytomegalovirus-associated TCR beta chains were confirmed in vitro to be specific for cytomegalovirus antigens. Only TCR beta chains were sequenced in this cohort, and the absence of alpha or paired-chain data limited detectable features. A later analysis found that HLA-associated TCR beta chains were more clonally expanded and had lower generation probabilities than equally common non-associated chains. In a later analysis, several top co-occurrence clusters were reported to appear linked to parvovirus B19, influenza, CMV and Epstein-Barr virus. HLA typing was unavailable for some donors at each locus, so association tests used only the typed subset. A total of 150 to 200 TCR beta chains were listed by the study as associated with cytomegalovirus. A later genetic analysis associated a missense DCLRE1C variant with V-gene and J-gene trimming of TCR beta chains, and an independent cohort replicated the association. Across donors, most TCR sequences were observed very rarely, whereas some public TCRs were present in many individuals. It was suggested by the authors that the approach could potentially be generalized to other disease states and immunological phenotypes. The 87-base-pair reads could not distinguish some IMGT-functional V segments, including TRBV6-2 and TRBV6-3, so those segments were excluded. The classifier was reported to diagnose cytomegalovirus status with high specificity and sensitivity in both the original cohort and the validation cohort. CMV serostatus was the only immune exposure information available for the cohort. In a later genetic analysis, fewer N-insertions in productive TCRs were reported among donors in an Asian-associated ancestry cluster than the roughly 700-donor mean. According to a later analysis, most CMV-associated TCR beta chains appeared to be HLA-restricted, and the HLA associations seemed to be driven largely by CMV exposure. Specific HLA alleles were associated with some 15,000 TCR beta sequences at a false discovery rate of 0.05 in a later analysis. An earlier analysis of around 540 of the donors showed that most TCR beta V segments appeared in productive rearrangements either about 90% or about 30% of the time, which broadly matched IMGT annotations. A further reported finding was that TCR beta sequences accurately predicted the HLA-A and HLA-B alleles for most subjects in the first cohort. According to a later analysis, TCR association rates differed among HLA loci, with DRB1 alleles showing the most associated TCRs and HLA-C alleles showing the fewest. When HLA alleles, especially DR and DQ, strongly co-occurred, attributing TCR associations to individual alleles was difficult. Because counts were too low, some 16 rarely observed V segments, including chromosome 9 orphons, were excluded from the earlier analysis of 587 of the donors. Presence/absence analyses assumed roughly uniform sequencing depth across donors, an assumption that may not hold. A cluster of highly shared sequence variants was judged likely to be a technical artifact of the sequencing pipeline. Correlated functional status among segregating V segments might be attributable to linkage disequilibrium, but an unknown experimental factor could not be ruled out.

With respect to this clone: Its specific antigen is unknown. There are no base qualities to consult, and no much larger clone falls within one base.

Receptor libraries were prepared by the immunoSEQ multiplex PCR assay. For the multiplex PCR, a mixture combining 60 forward primers for TCR Vbeta segments and 13 reverse primers for TCR Jbeta segments was used. Amplification of the CDR3 region of rearranged TCR beta genes was performed with a multiplex PCR assay on genomic DNA. On the Illumina HiSeq System, the amplified TCR beta libraries were sequenced as 87-base-pair reads. The study's processing was this. A later analysis counted 65 million to 90 million unique TCR beta chains across the 666 repertoires, and approximately 11 million of these chains were shared by at least two donors. Raw reads were error-corrected and collapsed into unique sequences with a nearest-neighbor algorithm that merged closely related sequences to remove PCR and sequencing errors. CDR3 sequences were aligned to IMGT reference sequences to assign V, D and J gene segments. For a sequence to be retained, at least a six-nucleotide match to both a V gene segment and a J gene segment was required. A rearrangement was called productive if the CDR3 had no stop codons and remained in frame with V and J, and every other rearrangement was called non-productive. CDR3 was defined by IMGT convention, running from the second conserved V-encoded cysteine to the conserved J-encoded phenylalanine. The earlier analysis of around 640 of the donors excluded sequences that lacked an unambiguous match to a single V gene segment. In an earlier analysis of about 590 of the donors, a V segment was called functional when productive rearrangements were above 56.7%, and segregating when the standard deviation between donors exceeded 5%. To diagnose cytomegalovirus status from the catalog of TCR beta chain sequences, a statistical classification framework was built. V and J gene assignment, in a later analysis, came from comparing TCR nucleotide sequences with IMGT/GENE-DB human TR gene sequences. A later analysis assigned CDR3 sequences and most-parsimonious VDJ recombination scenarios with the TCRdist pipeline. In a later analysis, each TCR beta chain was defined by its CDR3 amino acid sequence together with its V-gene family, and reads without a unique V-gene family were excluded. A later analysis removed 450 to 600 highly shared, low-generation-probability nucleotide sequences to deal with suspected cross-contamination and a sequencing artifact. In a later analysis, a clonal expansion index for each public chain was calculated from normalized within-repertoire ranks of inferred template counts. Generation probabilities in a later analysis came from a VDJ recombination model fitted to out-of-frame rearrangements, and those results were checked against IGoR. A later analysis scored TCR-TCR, TCR-HLA and TCR-CMV co-occurrence with hypergeometric tests, applying a repertoire-size bias correction to TCR pairs. False discovery rates were estimated in a later analysis by permuting HLA or CMV assignments 20 times. In a later analysis, co-occurring TCRs were grouped using DBSCAN, with TCRdist sequence similarity added in when clustering inside HLA-allele-positive subsets. Repertoires with fewer than 30,000 or more than 120,000 public chains, plus five repertoires with anomalous nucleotide sharing, were excluded from co-occurrence clustering. TCRdb's version of the immuneACCESS table is confined to in-frame rearrangements and falls short of the full clone set. An unresolved V gene accounts for under half of the shortfall where checked; the remainder is of unknown origin. The V and J calls and the clone size are those of that table, but D and trimming were determined from the DNA. The sample profile shows over 150,000 clones; 70% to 85% of them were found once. The ten biggest clones cover approximately 1.5% of the sample.

The cohort consisted of 666 healthy bone marrow donors. Cohort members were all nominally healthy when sampled, although unrecorded immune exposures were likely present. The donor tested CMV seropositive and was one of the 289 seropositive cohort members. A peripheral blood sample was collected from each donor, and TCR beta sequencing was performed on peripheral blood mononuclear cells. The Qiagen DNeasy Blood Extraction Kit was used to extract genomic DNA from the blood cell samples. CDR1 and CDR2 were assigned from the germline V gene as SNHLY and FYNNEI. Reading from cysteine to phenylalanine, the CDR3 counts 12 amino acids. This entry keeps only the CDR3 DNA: 36 bases, framed from base 1. Trimmed from V: 4 bases; trimmed from J: 9 bases; junction bases lacking a gene match: 5.

Sequencing was carried out using PBMCs. The receptor was isolated from a woman aged 30 to 39 in good health and CMV-seropositive. The V gene is TRBV2 and the J gene is TRBJ1-1; 7 bases in the middle match TRBD1. This receptor has the CDR3 CASSGQGGQAFF. The DNA is as follows: TGTGCCAGCAGTGGACAAGGGGGCCAAGCTTTCTTT.